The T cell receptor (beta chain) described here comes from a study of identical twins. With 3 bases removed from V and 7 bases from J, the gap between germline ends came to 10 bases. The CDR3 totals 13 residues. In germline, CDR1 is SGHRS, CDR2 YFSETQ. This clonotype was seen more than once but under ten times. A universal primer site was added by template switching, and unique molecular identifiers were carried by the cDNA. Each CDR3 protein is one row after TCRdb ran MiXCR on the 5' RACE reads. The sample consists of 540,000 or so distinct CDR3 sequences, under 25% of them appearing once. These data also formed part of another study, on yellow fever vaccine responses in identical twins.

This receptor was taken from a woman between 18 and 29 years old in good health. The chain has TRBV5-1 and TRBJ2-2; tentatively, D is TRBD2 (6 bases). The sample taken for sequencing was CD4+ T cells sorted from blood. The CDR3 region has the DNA TGCGCCAGCAGCTCTGGACTAAACGGGGAGCTGTTTTTT. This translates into CASSSGLNGELFF.